The clone carrying this T cell receptor (beta chain) was recorded at least ten times. Its antigen is not known. The sample comes from a study of T cells in Graves' hyperthyroidism and ophthalmopathy. Study-level findings and limits: Through a model of 13 V-J features, ophthalmopathy was separated from stable hyperthyroidism.

V gave up 0 bases and J gave up 12 bases, with 11 bases separating them. Germline V CDR1 and CDR2: SQVTM, ANQGSEA. CDR3 length: 11 amino acids. Researchers amplified the TCR beta CDR3 regions from RNA transcripts. Carried out on the TCR CDR3, a first-round RT-PCR used the HTBI primer set. TCRdb re-called the multiplex PCR reads through MiXCR, storing one row per CDR3 protein. The sample carries 660,000 or so distinct CDR3 sequences, about 45% recorded once. The sequence was obtained from an adult man with Graves' disease, either hyperthyroidism or ophthalmopathy (not recorded which). Sequenced sample: peripheral blood or thyroid tissue (not recorded which). The J gene is TRBJ1-2, the V gene TRBV29-1, with D maybe TRBD1 (5 bases). CDR3 residues: CSVEDRGRNTF. CDR3 nucleotides: TGCAGCGTTGAAGATCGGGGGAGAAACACCTTC.